This TCR beta chain is drawn from a study of T-cell reconstitution after alpha-beta-depleted transplantation in children. It was with unique molecular identifiers that the TCRbeta library was prepared. TCRdb reanalysed the PCR reads using MiXCR and keeps one entry per CDR3 protein. The sample carries roughly 300,000 distinct CDR3 sequences, more than 8% recorded once. V was clipped by 3 bases and J by 5 bases, with 12 bases between them. The CDR3 has 14 amino acids. CDR1 SGHTA and CDR2 FQGNSA come from the germline V gene. The rearrangement joins TRBV7-2 to TRBJ2-3; weak D call: TRBD1 (5 bases). The sample consisted of PBMCs from the stem cell graft donor, taken from the stem cell graft. This sequence was found in a human donor who donated a stem cell graft to a child with SCID. Here the CDR3 reads CASSFGLQGDTQYF. CDR3 nucleotides: TGTGCCAGCAGCTTCGGGCTGCAGGGAGATACGCAGTATTTT.